One sample yielded the 31 T cell receptor beta chains listed below, sequenced in a study of blood T cell repertoires in COVID-19. TCRdb keeps only in-frame clones here, not all; method: immunoSEQ multiplex PCR. The sample yields 74,000 or so clones, approximately 90% seen once. The source material was peripheral blood. The source is a man aged 50 to 60 with acute or convalescent COVID-19.

This clone has just one count. The rearrangement joins TRBV4-1 to TRBJ2-1, with TRBD2 matching 8 bases. Per the germline V gene, CDR1 is MGHRA and CDR2 is YSYEKL. The CDR3 is made up of 20 amino acids. V dropped 0 bases and J dropped 4; count of bases not matched to a gene: 17. The CDR3, as DNA: TGCGCCAGCAGCCAAGACGTTCTAACTTGGTCGGGAGGGGAGTACAATGAGCAGTTCTTC. It is translated as CASSQDVLTWSGGEYNEQFF.

The chain links TRBV5-1 to TRBJ2-1, with 12 bases that match TRBD2. The trim removed 8 bases at V and 2 bases at J, leaving 2 bases unmatched. This CDR3 is 14 amino acids long. Germline CDR1 reads SGHRS; CDR2 reads YFSETQ. The CDR3 DNA reads TGCGCCAGTAGGACTAGCGGGACCTACAATGAGCAGTTCTTC. Its protein product is CASRTSGTYNEQFF.

The rearrangement uses TRBV16 and TRBJ2-7; D uncertain. From germline, CDR1 is KGHSY and CDR2 FQNENV. The CDR3 totals 15 residues. The V end lost 2 bases, the J end lost 2 bases, and 13 bases lay between the germline ends. As DNA, the CDR3 is TGTGCCAGCAGCCAAGTCCAGCGACCAACCTACGAGCAGTACGTC. Protein sequence: CASSQVQRPTYEQYV.

V gene TRBV6-5 combines with J gene TRBJ1-4, with no clear D. V lost 8 bases and J 4 bases, leaving 8 bases between the germline ends. This CDR3 comprises 12 residues. The germline gives CDR1 MNHEY, CDR2 SVGAGI. CDR3 coding DNA: TGTGCCAGCCGTCGGAGTAATGAAAAACTGTTTTTT. Residues: CASRRSNEKLFF.

The rearrangement joins TRBV28 to TRBJ2-1, with 7 bases fitting TRBD2. V lost 5 bases to trimming and J lost 9 bases; unmatched junction nucleotides: 4. CDR3 size: 12 residues. The germline CDR1 and CDR2 sequences are MDHEN and SYDVKM. The CDR3 DNA follows: TGTGCCAGCAGTCTTACTAGCGCTGAGCAGTTCTTC. It is translated as CASSLTSAEQFF.

This chain links TRBV27 with TRBJ1-2; TRBD1 aligns across 9 bases. The germline V gene encodes CDR1 MNHEY and CDR2 SMNVEV (reference sequence). V shed 5 bases, J shed 8 bases, and the junction held 12 bases outside the gene matches. This CDR3 has 15 residues. CDR3 sequence (DNA): TGTGCCAGCAGTCAGACTTGGGGACAGGGCCGCGGCTACACCTTC. This sequence encodes CASSQTWGQGRGYTF.

This chain connects TRBV5-5 to TRBJ1-1, with 7 bases aligning to TRBD1. Germline CDR1 reads SGHKS; CDR2 reads YYEKEE (reference sequence). The CDR3 spans 16 residues. Germline trimming cut 1 base from V and 0 bases from J; bases unmatched to any gene: 6. CDR3 protein: CASSLQGGDMNTEAFF. CDR3 nucleotide sequence: TGTGCCAGCAGCTTGCAGGGGGGAGATATGAACACTGAAGCTTTCTTT. Variable domain in full (rest from reference TRBV5-5 and TRBJ1-1): DAGVTQSPTHLIKTRGQQVTLRCSPISGHKSVSWYQQVLGQGPQFIFQYYEKEERGRGNFPDRFSARQFPNYSSELNVNALLLGDSALYLCASSLQGGDMNTEAFFGQGTRLTVV.

This chain links TRBV10-2 with TRBJ2-2; 9 nucleotides align to TRBD2. Germline loops: CDR1 WSHSY, CDR2 SAAADI. V shed 5 bases, J shed 5 bases, and the junction held 6 bases outside the gene matches. This CDR3 spans 15 amino acids. DNA of the CDR3: TGCGCCAGCAGTCCTAGGACTAGCGCTACCGGGGAGCTGTTTTTT. Protein sequence: CASSPRTSATGELFF.

V is TRBV3-1 (or the pseudogene TRBV3-2) and J is TRBJ1-1; TRBD1 aligns across 7 bases. Germline lookup yields CDR1 LGHDT and CDR2 YNNKEL (reference sequence). The J segment lost 6 bases and the V segment lost 0 bases, leaving 4 bases of the junction unmatched. The CDR3 length is 14 residues. The chain's CDR3 is CASSQEGGTAEAFF. CDR3 nucleotide sequence: TGTGCCAGCAGCCAAGAAGGGGGGACAGCTGAAGCTTTCTTT.

This sequence joins TRBV10-1 and TRBJ2-2; D call uncertain. Germline values: CDR1 WNHNN, CDR2 SYGVQD (reference sequence). V was cut by 0 bases and J by 7 bases, with 9 bases left in between. This CDR3 has 14 amino acids. The CDR3 DNA follows: TGCGCCAGCAGTGAGTCCGTTTCCTTCGGGGAGCTGTTTTTT. This translates into CASSESVSFGELFF.

This chain links TRBV6-2 or TRBV6-3 with TRBJ2-5; perhaps TRBD2 as D (5 bases). Per the germline V gene, CDR1 is MNHEY and CDR2 is SVGEGT. The CDR3 is 16 residues long. Trimming cost V 0 bases and J 4 bases, with 15 bases left between them. The CDR3 sequence is CASSYSSGRWGETQYF. The CDR3 bases are TGTGCCAGCAGTTACTCGAGCGGCAGGTGGGGAGAGACCCAGTACTTC.

The V and J genes are TRBV5-1 and TRBJ2-3, with TRBD1 as a possible D gene (6 bases). This CDR3 contains 16 residues. Trimming pared 0 bases from V and 2 bases from J, leaving 13 bases between. Germline CDR1 reads SGHRS; CDR2 reads YFSETQ. For the CDR3, the DNA is TGCGCCAGCAGCTTGGAAGGGGGACAATACACAGATACGCAGTATTTT. Protein product: CASSLEGGQYTDTQYF.

The gene calls are TRBV5-1 and TRBJ1-2; 8 bases fit TRBD1. CDR1 SGHRS and CDR2 YFSETQ come from the germline V gene. V was pared by 5 bases and J by 4 bases, with 4 bases of the junction left unmatched. The CDR3 runs to 13 residues. This CDR3 reads CASRWTGTYGYTF. The CDR3 nucleotides read TGCGCCAGCAGGTGGACAGGGACCTATGGCTACACCTTC.

The chain employs TRBV7-2 and TRBJ1-5; D call uncertain. This CDR3 contains 14 residues. The germline V gene has CDR1 SGHTA and CDR2 FQGNSA. The V gene lost 4 bases and the J gene lost 5 bases, with 12 bases spanning the gap. The CDR3 protein is CASSSESDYQPQHF. CDR3 coding DNA: TGTGCCAGCAGCTCCGAGTCTGATTATCAGCCCCAGCATTTT.

The chain is built from TRBV19 and TRBJ1-6; 12 bases agree with TRBD1. CDR1 and CDR2 (germline): LNHDA, SQIVND (reference sequence). This CDR3 contains 17 residues. Losses at the gene ends were 4 bases for V and 7 bases for J; bases not matched to a gene: 8. The CDR3 loop is CASSTGTGGVMNSPLHF. CDR3 DNA sequence: TGTGCCAGTAGTACCGGGACAGGGGGCGTCATGAATTCACCCCTCCACTTT.

This chain connects TRBV21-1 to TRBJ1-4; TRBD1 is the table's D call and was not checked against the DNA. TRBV21-1 is a pseudogene locus. This CDR3 region has 14 residues. The CDR3 here is CASTTGAKNEKLFF. CDR3 coding DNA: TGTGCCAGCACCACAGGGGCCAAAAATGAAAAACTGTTTTTT.

This clone appeared a single time. The V call is TRBV2, the J call TRBJ2-3, with TRBD2 matching over 9 bases. The CDR3 spans 16 residues. Germline CDR1 and CDR2: SNHLY and FYNNEI. With V trimmed by 6 bases and J by 4 bases, 11 bases remained unmatched. The CDR3 DNA follows: TGTGCCAGCAGCAGTGTCGGGACTAGCAACGCAGATACGCAGTATTTT. It codes for CASSSVGTSNADTQYF.

The chain links TRBV3-1 (or the pseudogene TRBV3-2) to TRBJ2-7; TRBD1 matches at 8 bases. CDR3 length: 16 residues. From germline, CDR1 is LGHDT and CDR2 YNNKEL (reference sequence). V gave up 4 bases and J gave up 2 bases; unmatched junction bases: 10. The CDR3 bases are TGTGCCAGCAGCCCTTCGGACAGGGTTAAAGCCTACGAGCAGTACTTC. This codes for CASSPSDRVKAYEQYF.

The chain uses TRBV20-1 and TRBJ2-1; possible D gene TRBD1, 5 bases. CDR3 length equals 11 residues. Germline CDR1 DFQATT, CDR2 SNEGSKA (reference sequence). The ends were cut back, 2 bases at V and 12 bases at J, with 11 bases in the middle. CDR3 region: CSARQGMRQFF. The CDR3 DNA is TGCAGTGCTAGACAGGGTATGAGGCAGTTCTTC.

The chain couples TRBV6-6 to TRBJ2-4; the D is unclear. Trimming took off 7 bases at V and 4 bases at J, with 17 bases between the two ends. Looked up from germline, CDR1 is MNHNY and CDR2 is SVGAGI (reference sequence). CDR3 size: 15 residues. CDR3 nucleotide sequence: TGTGCCAGCATTCCGCCCGATGGCGGAAAAAACATTCAGTACTTC. Its protein is CASIPPDGGKNIQYF.

The chain is built from TRBV19 and TRBJ2-1, with 7 positions matching TRBD2. The germline gives CDR1 LNHDA, CDR2 SQIVND (reference sequence). The length of the CDR3 is 15 residues. V lost 4 bases and J lost 3; bases outside the gene matches: 6. CDR3 loop: CASSKWEGRYNEQFF. CDR3 bases: TGTGCCAGTAGTAAGTGGGAGGGCCGCTACAATGAGCAGTTCTTC.

This clone was seen a handful of times. The CDR3 sequence: CASSSLDRENQPQHF. Written as DNA, the CDR3 is TGTGCCAGCAGTTCCCTCGACAGGGAAAATCAGCCCCAGCATTTT. This chain links TRBV6-2 or TRBV6-3 with TRBJ1-5, with TRBD1 matching over 7 bases. J was trimmed by 4 bases and V by 4 bases; bases with no gene match: 7. The CDR3 length is 15 residues. Germline V lookup: CDR1 MNHEY, CDR2 SVGEGT.

V and J are TRBV9 and TRBJ2-1; perhaps TRBD2 as D (6 bases). The CDR3 is 14 amino acids. The V gene lost 0 bases and the J gene lost 5 bases, with 9 bases spanning the gap. Germline CDR1 and CDR2: SGDLS and YYNGEE. The CDR3 sequence: CASSVAGGDNEQFF. The CDR3 region has the DNA TGTGCCAGCAGCGTAGCCGGCGGGGACAATGAGCAGTTCTTC.

This clone was counted once. The gene calls are TRBV5-4 and TRBJ2-5; D may be TRBD2 (6 bases). The CDR3 is 14 residues long. V was shortened by 4 bases and J by 5 bases, with 15 bases between the two germline ends. Germline values: CDR1 SGHNT, CDR2 YYREEE (reference sequence). The CDR3 spells CASSADRDWETQYF. The CDR3 nucleotides read TGTGCCAGCAGCGCTGATAGGGACTGGGAGACCCAGTACTTC.

This chain joins TRBV19 and TRBJ1-1; D is unresolved. The CDR3 is 15 amino acids. V lost 6 bases to trimming and J lost 4 bases, with 18 bases between them. CDR1 and CDR2 from the germline V gene are LNHDA and SQIVND (reference sequence). CDR3 coding DNA: TGTGCCAGTAGCCACAGACCCCGGATGGGCACTGAAGCTTTCTTT. Translated, it gives CASSHRPRMGTEAFF.

This sequence joins TRBV29-1 and TRBJ2-2; D possibly corresponds to TRBD2 (5 bases). CDR3 length: 13 residues. Germline CDR1 reads SQVTM; CDR2 reads ANQGSEA. Trimming took 5 bases from V and 6 from J, leaving 13 bases between them. Here the CDR3 reads CSVSAEGSGELFF. The CDR3 region has the DNA TGCAGCGTTTCAGCAGAGGGCTCCGGGGAGCTGTTTTTT.

This clone came up a few times. The CDR3 region is CASSLSGNNEQFF. As DNA, the CDR3 is TGTGCCAGCAGTTTGAGCGGAAACAATGAGCAGTTCTTC. This sequence joins TRBV28 and TRBJ2-1; TRBD2 is a possible D gene (5 bases). V lost 3 bases and J lost 5, with 8 bases in between. The CDR3 covers 13 residues. Germline V lookup: CDR1 MDHEN, CDR2 SYDVKM.

This sequence joins TRBV7-9 and TRBJ2-5, with 7 bases fitting TRBD1. The CDR3 is 15 amino acids. V lost 2 bases and J lost 3; bases outside the gene matches: 6. Looked up from germline, CDR1 is SEHNR and CDR2 is FQNEAQ (reference sequence). CDR3 residues: CASSLSAGTEETQYF. CDR3 DNA: TGTGCCAGCAGCTTATCCGCCGGGACAGAAGAGACCCAGTACTTC.

The genes are TRBV7-9 and TRBJ1-2; TRBD1 is a possible D gene (5 bases). The CDR3 sequence is 16 residues long. Looked up from germline, CDR1 is SEHNR and CDR2 is FQNEAQ (reference sequence). The germline V and J ends were trimmed by 2 bases and 1 base, with 14 bases remaining between them. CDR3 sequence: CASSLTPTRDNYGYTF. The CDR3 DNA sequence: TGTGCCAGCAGCTTAACCCCAACCAGGGATAACTATGGCTACACCTTC.

The gene calls are TRBV27 and TRBJ2-1, with TRBD2 as a possible D gene (6 bases). CDR3 size: 14 residues. CDR1 is MNHEY, CDR2 SMNVEV, per germline (reference sequence). V was clipped by 8 bases and J by 6 bases, with 17 bases between them. CDR3 DNA: TGTGCCAGCCGAATTAGGGACTCCAGCAATGAGCAGTTCTTC. Protein sequence: CASRIRDSSNEQFF.

This rearrangement joins TRBV7-9 to TRBJ2-1; 7 positions match TRBD1. Germline CDR1 is SEHNR and CDR2 is FQNEAQ (reference sequence). The CDR3 has 15 amino acids. Trimming took 2 bases from V and 8 from J; bases not matched to a gene: 9. CDR3 DNA sequence: TGTGCCAGCAGCTTAACAGGACAGGTCGCCGATGAGCAGTTCTTC. The encoded protein is CASSLTGQVADEQFF.